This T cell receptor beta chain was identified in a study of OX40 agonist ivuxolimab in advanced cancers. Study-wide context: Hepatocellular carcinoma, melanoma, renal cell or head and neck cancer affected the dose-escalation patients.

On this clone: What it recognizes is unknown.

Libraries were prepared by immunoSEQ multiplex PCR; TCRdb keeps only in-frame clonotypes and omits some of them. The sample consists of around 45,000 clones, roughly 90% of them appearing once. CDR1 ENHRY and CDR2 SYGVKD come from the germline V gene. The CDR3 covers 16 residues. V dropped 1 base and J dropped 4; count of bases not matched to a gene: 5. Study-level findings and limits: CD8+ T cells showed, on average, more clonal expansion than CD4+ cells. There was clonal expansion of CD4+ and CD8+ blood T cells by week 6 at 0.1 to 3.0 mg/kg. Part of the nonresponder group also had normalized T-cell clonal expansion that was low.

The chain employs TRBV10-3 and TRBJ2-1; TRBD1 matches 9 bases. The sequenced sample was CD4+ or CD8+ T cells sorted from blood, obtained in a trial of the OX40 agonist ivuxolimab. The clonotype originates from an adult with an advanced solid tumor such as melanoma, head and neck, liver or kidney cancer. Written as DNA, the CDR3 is TGTGCCATCAGTGAGTTGGGGGGACAGGGTTACAATGAGCAGTTCTTC. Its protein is CAISELGGQGYNEQFF.